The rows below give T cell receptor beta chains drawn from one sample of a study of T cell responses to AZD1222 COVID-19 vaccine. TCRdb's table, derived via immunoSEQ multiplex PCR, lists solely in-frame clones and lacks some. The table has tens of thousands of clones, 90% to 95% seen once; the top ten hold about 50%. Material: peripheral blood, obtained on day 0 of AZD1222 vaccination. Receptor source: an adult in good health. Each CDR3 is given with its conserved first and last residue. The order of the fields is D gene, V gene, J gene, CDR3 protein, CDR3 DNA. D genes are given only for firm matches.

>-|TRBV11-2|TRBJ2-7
CASSRNNYEQYF
TGTGCCAGCAGCCGGAACAACTACGAGCAGTACTTC
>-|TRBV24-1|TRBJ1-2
CATSDGTANYGYTF
TGTGCCACCAGTGATGGGACGGCCAACTATGGCTACACCTTC
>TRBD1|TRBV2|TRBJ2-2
CASRRGGDTGELFF
TGTGCCAGCAGGAGAGGGGGCGACACCGGGGAGCTGTTTTTT
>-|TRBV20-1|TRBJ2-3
CSARLGDTQYF
TGCAGTGCTAGATTGGGAGATACGCAGTATTTT
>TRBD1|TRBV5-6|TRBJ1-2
CASRTTGTGASYGYTF
TGTGCCAGCAGAACGACCGGGACAGGGGCATCCTATGGCTACACCTTC
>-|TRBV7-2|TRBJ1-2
CASSPGAGADYGYTF
TGTGCCAGCAGCCCAGGGGCAGGGGCTGACTATGGCTACACCTTC
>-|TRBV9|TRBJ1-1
CASSVVGSREAFF
TGTGCCAGCAGCGTAGTTGGCAGCCGAGAAGCTTTCTTT
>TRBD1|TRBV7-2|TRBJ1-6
CASSLEGTGYSPLHF
TGTGCCAGCAGCTTAGAGGGGACAGGTTATTCACCCCTCCACTTT
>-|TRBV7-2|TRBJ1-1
CASSLDYTEAFF
TGTGCCAGCAGCTTAGATTACACTGAAGCTTTCTTT
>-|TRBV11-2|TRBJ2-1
CASSLLQGTNDEQFF
TGTGCCAGCAGCTTACTTCAGGGTACCAACGATGAGCAGTTCTTC
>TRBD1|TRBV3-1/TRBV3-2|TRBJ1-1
CASSHTGTGAFF
TGTGCCAGCAGTCATACCGGGACAGGGGCTTTCTTT